A selection of T cell receptor beta chains follows, all from one sample in a study of CD8+ T cells in alopecia areata. Some clones are missing from TCRdb's copy, which holds only in-frame ones; the method was immunoSEQ multiplex PCR. This sample carries under 250,000 clones, approximately 67% of them seen once, and the ten largest clones take 1% to 1.5%. The input for sequencing was CD4+ T cells sorted from blood, taken around week 42, from a patient treated with tofacitinib. The receptor source for this set is a human donor with alopecia areata. Both conserved end residues are part of each CDR3. Each record gives: V gene, J gene, clone size, D gene, CDR3 DNA, CDR3 protein. The D gene is left open where the match is weak. Clone size is not always given. Where it is, it says once, few, many or a class for expanded clones.

v_gene: TRBV29-1; j_gene: TRBJ1-2; abundance: few; d_gene: NA; CDR3nt: TGCAGCGTTGGCGGGGGTAACTATGGCTACACCTTC; CDR3aa: CSVGGGNYGYTF
v_gene: TRBV19; j_gene: TRBJ2-2; abundance: NA; d_gene: NA; CDR3nt: TGTGCCAGTCAACCGGGACCGATAAGCACCGGGGAGCTGTTTTTT; CDR3aa: CASQPGPISTGELFF
v_gene: TRBV27; j_gene: TRBJ2-3; abundance: NA; d_gene: NA; CDR3nt: TGTGCCAGCAGCGAACGAGATACGCAGTATTTT; CDR3aa: CASSERDTQYF
v_gene: TRBV6-5; j_gene: TRBJ2-2; abundance: NA; d_gene: TRBD2; CDR3nt: TGTGCCAGCAGTTTGGGACTAGCAAGAAACACCGGGGAGCTGTTTTTT; CDR3aa: CASSLGLARNTGELFF
v_gene: TRBV14; j_gene: TRBJ2-1; abundance: medium-sized; d_gene: TRBD2; CDR3nt: TGTGCCAGCAGCCAAGGCTTTCCCCTAGCGGCCAACCGGAGCAATGAGCAGTTCTTC; CDR3aa: CASSQGFPLAANRSNEQFF
v_gene: TRBV29-1; j_gene: TRBJ1-2; abundance: NA; d_gene: NA; CDR3nt: TGCAGCTTCTTCGCCCCTAACTATGGCTACACCTTC; CDR3aa: CSFFAPNYGYTF
v_gene: TRBV23-1; j_gene: TRBJ2-4; abundance: NA; d_gene: TRBD1; CDR3nt: TGCGCCAGCAGTCAGTGTGTACGGACAGGGGGTAGCAAAAACATTCAGTACTTC; CDR3aa: CASSQCVRTGGSKNIQYF
v_gene: TRBV30; j_gene: TRBJ2-3; abundance: NA; d_gene: NA; CDR3nt: TGTGCCTGCCAGCGGGGCACAGATACGCAGTATTTT; CDR3aa: CACQRGTDTQYF
v_gene: TRBV2; j_gene: TRBJ1-2; abundance: NA; d_gene: NA; CDR3nt: TGTGCCAGCAGTGAACCAACTAACTATGGCTACACCTTC; CDR3aa: CASSEPTNYGYTF
v_gene: TRBV30; j_gene: TRBJ1-5; abundance: NA; d_gene: NA; CDR3nt: TGTGCCTGGAGTCAGGGAATAAACCAGCCCCAGCATTTT; CDR3aa: CAWSQGINQPQHF
v_gene: TRBV27; j_gene: TRBJ2-7; abundance: NA; d_gene: TRBD2; CDR3nt: TGTGCCAGCAGACTTGCCCCTAGCGGGGGACCCTACGAGCAGTACTTC; CDR3aa: CASRLAPSGGPYEQYF
v_gene: TRBV6-5; j_gene: TRBJ2-7; abundance: once; d_gene: NA; CDR3nt: TGTGCCAGCAGCAGACAGGAGAGCTCCTACGAGCAGTACTTC; CDR3aa: CASSRQESSYEQYF
v_gene: TRBV6-6; j_gene: TRBJ1-6; abundance: NA; d_gene: NA; CDR3nt: TGTGCCAGCAGCCCCGGACAACTTTCACCCCTCCACTTT; CDR3aa: CASSPGQLSPLHF
v_gene: TRBV29-1; j_gene: TRBJ1-2; abundance: NA; d_gene: NA; CDR3nt: TGCAGCGTTGCGGCTGGAGGGATGGCCGGTAACTATGGCTACACCTTC; CDR3aa: CSVAAGGMAGNYGYTF
v_gene: TRBV29-1; j_gene: TRBJ2-3; abundance: NA; d_gene: TRBD1; CDR3nt: TGCAGCGTCAAATCCGGGACAGGGGGGCGTACGCAGTATTTT; CDR3aa: CSVKSGTGGRTQYF
v_gene: TRBV5-1; j_gene: TRBJ2-3; abundance: few; d_gene: NA; CDR3nt: TGCGCCAGCAGGTCAATGGGGGGTAGTAGCACAGATACGCAGTATTTT; CDR3aa: CASRSMGGSSTDTQYF
v_gene: TRBV4-3; j_gene: TRBJ2-7; abundance: NA; d_gene: TRBD1; CDR3nt: TGCGCCAGCAGCCTTCATGGGACAGGGGCCTACGAGCAGTACTTC; CDR3aa: CASSLHGTGAYEQYF
v_gene: TRBV27; j_gene: TRBJ1-1; abundance: NA; d_gene: TRBD1; CDR3nt: TGTGCCAGCAGTTTATCCCCGCAACAGGGGGCTTGGGGCACTGAAGCTTTCTTT; CDR3aa: CASSLSPQQGAWGTEAFF
v_gene: TRBV7-9; j_gene: TRBJ1-2; abundance: NA; d_gene: TRBD1; CDR3nt: TGTGCCAGCAGCCCCGGGACAGGGGGCCATGGCTACACCTTC; CDR3aa: CASSPGTGGHGYTF
v_gene: TRBV7-3; j_gene: TRBJ2-1; abundance: few; d_gene: TRBD2; CDR3nt: TGTGCCAGCAGCACTAGCGGGGGGCGCAATGAGCAGTTCTTC; CDR3aa: CASSTSGGRNEQFF
v_gene: TRBV4-2; j_gene: TRBJ2-3; abundance: few; d_gene: TRBD2; CDR3nt: TGTGCCAGCAGCCAAGAAAGACTAGCGGGGGGAGGAGATACGCAGTATTTT; CDR3aa: CASSQERLAGGGDTQYF
v_gene: TRBV30; j_gene: TRBJ2-3; abundance: once; d_gene: NA; CDR3nt: TGTGCCTGGAGAGTACAGGGAACAGATACGCAGTATTTT; CDR3aa: CAWRVQGTDTQYF
v_gene: TRBV27; j_gene: TRBJ1-1; abundance: NA; d_gene: NA; CDR3nt: TGTGCCAGCAGTTTGGGACGCGGGGAAGCTTTCTTT; CDR3aa: CASSLGRGEAFF
v_gene: TRBV6-6; j_gene: TRBJ2-7; abundance: NA; d_gene: TRBD2; CDR3nt: TGTGCCAGCAGTTACTCGGCGACTAGCGGTGAGCAGTACTTC; CDR3aa: CASSYSATSGEQYF
v_gene: TRBV10-2; j_gene: TRBJ2-7; abundance: NA; d_gene: NA; CDR3nt: TGCGCCAGCAGTGAGGGGGTTTTCTACGAGCAGTACTTC; CDR3aa: CASSEGVFYEQYF
v_gene: TRBV25-1; j_gene: TRBJ1-4; abundance: NA; d_gene: TRBD1; CDR3nt: TGTGCCAGCAGTGAAAGACAGGGCCCTAATGAAAAACTGTTTTTT; CDR3aa: CASSERQGPNEKLFF
v_gene: TRBV10-2; j_gene: TRBJ2-1; abundance: NA; d_gene: NA; CDR3nt: TGCGCCAGCAGTGGAAGGACCTCCTACAATGAGCAGTTCTTC; CDR3aa: CASSGRTSYNEQFF
v_gene: TRBV11-2; j_gene: TRBJ1-6; abundance: NA; d_gene: TRBD1; CDR3nt: TGTGCCAGCAGCTTAGGACAGGGGTCATCACCCCTCCACTTT; CDR3aa: CASSLGQGSSPLHF
v_gene: TRBV2; j_gene: TRBJ2-1; abundance: NA; d_gene: TRBD1; CDR3nt: TGTGCCAGCAGAGGGACAGTCAACAATGAGCAGTTCTTC; CDR3aa: CASRGTVNNEQFF
v_gene: TRBV7-3; j_gene: TRBJ2-7; abundance: few; d_gene: NA; CDR3nt: TGTGCCAGCAGCCCCGGCGAGGGCCCCTACGAGCAGTACTTC; CDR3aa: CASSPGEGPYEQYF
v_gene: TRBV30; j_gene: TRBJ1-2; abundance: NA; d_gene: NA; CDR3nt: TGTGCCTGGAGTGTCCTGGACCTCTATGGCTACACCTTC; CDR3aa: CAWSVLDLYGYTF
v_gene: TRBV28; j_gene: TRBJ1-4; abundance: few; d_gene: NA; CDR3nt: TGTGCCAGCAGTTATCAAGGTGGGGGTCGAGAAAAACTGTTTTTT; CDR3aa: CASSYQGGGREKLFF
v_gene: TRBV2; j_gene: TRBJ1-1; abundance: NA; d_gene: NA; CDR3nt: TGTGCCAGCGTTTACCGGGTCTTGAACACTGAAGCTTTCTTT; CDR3aa: CASVYRVLNTEAFF
v_gene: TRBV27; j_gene: TRBJ2-4; abundance: NA; d_gene: NA; CDR3nt: TGTGCCAGCAGTTTATCGGACAGGACGGGAGAAAACATTCAGTACTTC; CDR3aa: CASSLSDRTGENIQYF
v_gene: TRBV15; j_gene: TRBJ2-7; abundance: NA; d_gene: TRBD2; CDR3nt: TGTGCCACCAGCAAGGCGGGGGTTATCTACGAGCAGTACTTC; CDR3aa: CATSKAGVIYEQYF
v_gene: TRBV19; j_gene: TRBJ1-1; abundance: NA; d_gene: TRBD1; CDR3nt: TGTGCCAGTAGGTTTTTCGGCGACAGGGGTGAAGCTTTCTTT; CDR3aa: CASRFFGDRGEAFF
v_gene: TRBV27; j_gene: TRBJ1-2; abundance: NA; d_gene: TRBD1; CDR3nt: TGTGCCAGCAGTTTGGGAACAGGGGGCCAGGCCACCTTC; CDR3aa: CASSLGTGGQATF
v_gene: TRBV30; j_gene: TRBJ2-4; abundance: once; d_gene: NA; CDR3nt: TGTGCCTGGAGGTCCCCGGGACTAGCCAAAAACATTCAGTACTTC; CDR3aa: CAWRSPGLAKNIQYF
v_gene: TRBV5-6; j_gene: TRBJ2-3; abundance: NA; d_gene: TRBD1; CDR3nt: TGTGCCAGCAGCACCGGGACAGGCCGCAGGGATACGCAGTATTTT; CDR3aa: CASSTGTGRRDTQYF
v_gene: TRBV7-8; j_gene: TRBJ1-4; abundance: NA; d_gene: NA; CDR3nt: TGTGCCAGCAGTTTTGACGGTGCCGAAAAACTGTTTTTT; CDR3aa: CASSFDGAEKLFF
v_gene: TRBV20-1; j_gene: TRBJ1-2; abundance: NA; d_gene: NA; CDR3nt: TGCAGTGCTAAAAGCTATGGCTACACCTTC; CDR3aa: CSAKSYGYTF
v_gene: TRBV6-5; j_gene: TRBJ1-6; abundance: once; d_gene: NA; CDR3nt: TGTGCCAGCAGCTTAGACAGGCTGACACCCCTCCACTTT; CDR3aa: CASSLDRLTPLHF
v_gene: TRBV2; j_gene: TRBJ2-7; abundance: NA; d_gene: TRBD1; CDR3nt: TGTGCCAGCAGTGTAGGGGGCCAACTCTACGAGCAGTACTTC; CDR3aa: CASSVGGQLYEQYF
v_gene: TRBV4-3; j_gene: TRBJ2-5; abundance: NA; d_gene: TRBD1; CDR3nt: TGCGCCAGCAGCCAAGGCAGACACGACAGGGAAGAGACCCAGTACTTC; CDR3aa: CASSQGRHDREETQYF
v_gene: TRBV30; j_gene: TRBJ2-2; abundance: once; d_gene: TRBD1; CDR3nt: TGTGCCTGGGAGGGGACAGGGATTGTCGGGGAGCTGTTTTTT; CDR3aa: CAWEGTGIVGELFF